One and the same sample provided the 8 T cell receptor beta chains below, sequenced in a study of shared clonotypes between healthy human individuals. Repertoires were generated with immunoSEQ multiplex PCR, while TCRdb's copy carries only in-frame clones and drops some. The sample holds about 2.3 million clones; approximately 95% are singletons and the top ten take about 0.39%. Sequences were obtained from naive CD4+ T cells from PBMCs. Sample subset: CD45RA+ positively selected. These receptor sequences come from a man in his late teens or twenties in good health. Some clones in this sample may be carry-over from other donors' samples.

The chain joins TRBV9 to TRBJ2-5; perhaps TRBD1 as D (6 bases). V lost 5 bases, J lost 2 bases, and 10 bases lay in between. This CDR3 has 13 residues. Germline CDR1 reads SGDLS; CDR2 reads YYNGEE. The CDR3 bases are TGTGCCAGCAGTCCTGGACAGCAAGAGACCCAGTACTTC. It translates to CASSPGQQETQYF.

The chain carries TRBV2 and TRBJ2-7; D gene uncertain. Germline loops: CDR1 SNHLY, CDR2 FYNNEI. The V gene lost 4 bases and the J gene lost 0 bases, with 13 bases spanning the gap. This CDR3 contains 15 residues. The CDR3 region is CASSVRTQPSYEQYF. CDR3 sequence (DNA): TGTGCCAGCAGTGTTCGGACGCAGCCCTCCTACGAGCAGTACTTC.

The chain couples TRBV12-5 to TRBJ2-5, with TRBD2 as a possible D gene (5 bases). The CDR3 has 17 amino acids. Trimming pared 5 bases from V and 2 bases from J, leaving 21 bases between. Germline V gene sequence: CDR1 LGHNT, CDR2 FRNRAP. CDR3: CASGPDGLYELQETQYF. In DNA form, the CDR3 reads TGTGCTAGTGGTCCCGACGGACTCTACGAACTTCAAGAGACCCAGTACTTC.

The CDR3 DNA follows: TGTGCCAGCACCCCCGGCAGGGTTGGGGCCAACGTCCTGACTTTC. It is translated as CASTPGRVGANVLTF. The genes are TRBV28 and TRBJ2-6; tentatively, D is TRBD1 (5 bases). The V end lost 7 bases, the J end lost 3 bases, and 13 bases lay between the germline ends. This CDR3 has 15 amino acids. CDR1 is MDHEN and CDR2 is SYDVKM in the germline V gene.

The genes are TRBV6-4 and TRBJ2-2; D is unresolved. Germline V gives CDR1 MRHNA, CDR2 SNTAGT. The germline V and J ends were trimmed by 0 bases and 3 bases, with 8 bases remaining between them. The CDR3 length is 15 residues. The CDR3 bases are TGTGCCAGCAGTGACTCAGGCACCCACACCGGGGAGCTGTTTTTT. It translates to CASSDSGTHTGELFF.

The rearrangement links TRBV2 to TRBJ2-5, with 7 bases that match TRBD2. The CDR3 sequence is 18 residues long. Looked up from germline, CDR1 is SNHLY and CDR2 is FYNNEI. With V trimmed by 1 base and J by 1 base, 12 bases remained unmatched. This CDR3 is CASSEGFLAASGQETQYF. The CDR3 region has the DNA TGTGCCAGCAGTGAAGGGTTTTTAGCGGCTAGCGGCCAAGAGACCCAGTACTTC.

The chain uses TRBV30 and TRBJ1-2; D not certain. Germline loops: CDR1 GTSNPN, CDR2 SVGIG (reference sequence). Between the trimmed V and J ends, which lost 2 bases and 3 bases, there was a span of 10 bases. This CDR3 is built from 13 residues. This CDR3 is CAWSSDGYYGYTF. The DNA for the CDR3 is TGTGCCTGGAGTTCGGACGGCTACTATGGCTACACCTTC.

The chain has TRBV19 and TRBJ2-1; 12 positions match TRBD1. CDR3 length equals 16 residues. Germline V gene data show CDR1 as LNHDA and CDR2 as SQIVND (reference sequence). The J segment lost 9 bases and the V segment lost 3 bases, leaving 9 bases of the junction unmatched. The CDR3 bases are TGTGCCAGTAGTATTTTGGGGGACAGGGGGCGCAGTGAGCAGTTCTTC. Translation: CASSILGDRGRSEQFF.